This T cell receptor beta chain was recorded in a study of lymphopenia after photon versus proton radiotherapy. Here immunoSEQ multiplex PCR was the method, and the copy in TCRdb shows in-frame clones only, minus some. The table includes tens of thousands of clones, roughly 86% detected once. As regards this clone: Its specificity is not known.

General study findings and limits: A bigger post-nadir fall in TCR diversity correlated inversely with survival time in deceased patients.

V dropped 3 bases and J dropped 7 bases, with 15 bases sitting between them. Germline assignment: CDR1 SEHNR and CDR2 FQNEAQ (reference sequence). The CDR3 length is 14 residues. This sequence originates from a woman in her seventies with pancreatic cancer. Some clones in this sample may be carry-over from other donors' samples. The rearrangement joins TRBV7-9 to TRBJ2-5, with D maybe TRBD1 (5 bases). The sample consisted of peripheral blood, taken from a patient treated with proton-based radiotherapy. The CDR3 DNA reads TGTGCCAGCAGCTTGGACAAAAAGTCAGGGACCCAGTACTTC. This gives the protein CASSLDKKSGTQYF.